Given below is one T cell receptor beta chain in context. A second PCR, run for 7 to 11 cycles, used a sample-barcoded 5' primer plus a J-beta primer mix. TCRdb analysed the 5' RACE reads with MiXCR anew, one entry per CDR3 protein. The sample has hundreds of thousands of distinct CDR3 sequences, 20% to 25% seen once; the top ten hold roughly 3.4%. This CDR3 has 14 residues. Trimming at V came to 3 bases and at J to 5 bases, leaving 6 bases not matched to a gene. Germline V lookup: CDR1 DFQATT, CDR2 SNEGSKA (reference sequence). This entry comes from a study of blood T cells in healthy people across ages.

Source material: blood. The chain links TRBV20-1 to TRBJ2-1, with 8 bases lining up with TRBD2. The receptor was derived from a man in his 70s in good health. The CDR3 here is CSASTSGANNEQFF. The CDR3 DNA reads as TGCAGTGCTAGCACTAGCGGAGCCAACAATGAGCAGTTCTTC.